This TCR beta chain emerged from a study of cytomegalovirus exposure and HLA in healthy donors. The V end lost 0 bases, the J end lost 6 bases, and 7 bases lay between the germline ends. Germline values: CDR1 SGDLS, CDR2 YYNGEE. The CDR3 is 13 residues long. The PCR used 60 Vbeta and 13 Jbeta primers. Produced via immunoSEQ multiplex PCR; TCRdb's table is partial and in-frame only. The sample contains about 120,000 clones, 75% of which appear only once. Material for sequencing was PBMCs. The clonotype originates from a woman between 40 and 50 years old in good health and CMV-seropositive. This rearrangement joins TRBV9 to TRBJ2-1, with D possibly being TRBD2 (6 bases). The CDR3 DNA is TGTGCCAGCAGCGTAGCGGGAGCCAATGAGCAGTTCTTC. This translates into CASSVAGANEQFF.